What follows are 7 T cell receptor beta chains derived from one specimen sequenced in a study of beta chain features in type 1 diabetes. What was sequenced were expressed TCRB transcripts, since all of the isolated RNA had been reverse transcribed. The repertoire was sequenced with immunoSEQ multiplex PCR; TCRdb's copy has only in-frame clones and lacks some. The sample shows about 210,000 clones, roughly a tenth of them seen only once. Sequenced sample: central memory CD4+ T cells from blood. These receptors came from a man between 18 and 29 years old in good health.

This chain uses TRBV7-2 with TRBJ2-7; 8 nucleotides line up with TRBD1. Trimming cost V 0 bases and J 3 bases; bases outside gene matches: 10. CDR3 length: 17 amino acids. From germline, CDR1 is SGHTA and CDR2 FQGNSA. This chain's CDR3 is CASSLAVARTGHYEQYF. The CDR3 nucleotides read TGTGCCAGCAGCTTAGCGGTGGCCCGGACAGGGCACTACGAGCAGTACTTC.

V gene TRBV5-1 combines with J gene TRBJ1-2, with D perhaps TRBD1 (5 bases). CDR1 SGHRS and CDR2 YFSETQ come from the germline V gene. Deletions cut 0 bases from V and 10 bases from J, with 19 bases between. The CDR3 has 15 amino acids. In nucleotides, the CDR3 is TGCGCCAGCAGCTTGGATGGGACCGCAGGGATTCACTACACCTTC. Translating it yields CASSLDGTAGIHYTF.

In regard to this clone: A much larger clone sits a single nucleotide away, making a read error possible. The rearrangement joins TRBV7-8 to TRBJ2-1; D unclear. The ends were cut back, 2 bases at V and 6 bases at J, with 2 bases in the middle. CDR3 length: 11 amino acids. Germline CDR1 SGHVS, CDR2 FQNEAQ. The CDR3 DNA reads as TGTGCCAGCAGCTTATTCAATGAGCAGTTCTTC. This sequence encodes CASSLFNEQFF.

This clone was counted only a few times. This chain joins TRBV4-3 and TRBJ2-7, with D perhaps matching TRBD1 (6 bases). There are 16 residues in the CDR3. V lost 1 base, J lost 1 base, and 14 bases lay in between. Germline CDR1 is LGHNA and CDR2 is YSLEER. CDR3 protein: CASSQGGGTGSYEQYF. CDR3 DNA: TGCGCCAGCAGCCAAGGGGGCGGCACAGGGTCCTACGAGCAGTACTTC.

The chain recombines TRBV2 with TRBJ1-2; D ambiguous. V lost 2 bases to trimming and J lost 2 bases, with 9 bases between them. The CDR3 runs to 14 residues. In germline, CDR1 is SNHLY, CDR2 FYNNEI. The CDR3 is CASSENGPNYGYTF. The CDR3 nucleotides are TGTGCCAGCAGTGAAAACGGACCGAACTATGGCTACACCTTC.

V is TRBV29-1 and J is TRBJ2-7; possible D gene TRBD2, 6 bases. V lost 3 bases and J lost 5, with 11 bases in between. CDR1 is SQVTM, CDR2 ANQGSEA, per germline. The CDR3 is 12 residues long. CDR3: CSVDAGWDEQYF. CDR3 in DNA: TGCAGCGTTGACGCGGGGTGGGACGAGCAGTACTTC.

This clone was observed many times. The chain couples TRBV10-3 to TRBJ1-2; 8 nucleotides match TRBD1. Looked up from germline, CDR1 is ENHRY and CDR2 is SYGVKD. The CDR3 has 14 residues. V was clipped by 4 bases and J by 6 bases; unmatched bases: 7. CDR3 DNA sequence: TGTGCCATCAGTGGGCTGACAGGGGAAGATGGCTACACCTTC. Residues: CAISGLTGEDGYTF.